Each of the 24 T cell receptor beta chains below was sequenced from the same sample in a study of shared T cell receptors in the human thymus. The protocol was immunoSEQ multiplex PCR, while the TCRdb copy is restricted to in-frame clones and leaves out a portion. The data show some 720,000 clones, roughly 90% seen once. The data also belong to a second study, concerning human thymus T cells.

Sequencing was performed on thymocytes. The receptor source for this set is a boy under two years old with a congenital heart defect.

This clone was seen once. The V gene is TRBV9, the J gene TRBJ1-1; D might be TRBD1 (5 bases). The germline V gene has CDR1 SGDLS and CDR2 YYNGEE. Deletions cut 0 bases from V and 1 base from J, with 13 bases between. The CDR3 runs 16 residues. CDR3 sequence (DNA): TGTGCCAGCAGCGTAGGCGGGGGTCGATGGAACACTGAAGCTTTCTTT. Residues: CASSVGGGRWNTEAFF.

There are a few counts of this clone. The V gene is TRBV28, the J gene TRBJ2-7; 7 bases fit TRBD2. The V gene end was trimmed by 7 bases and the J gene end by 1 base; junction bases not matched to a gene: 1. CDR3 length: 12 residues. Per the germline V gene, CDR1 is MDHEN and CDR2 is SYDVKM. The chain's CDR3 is CASKAGSYEQYF. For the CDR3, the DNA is TGTGCCAGCAAAGCGGGATCCTACGAGCAGTACTTC.

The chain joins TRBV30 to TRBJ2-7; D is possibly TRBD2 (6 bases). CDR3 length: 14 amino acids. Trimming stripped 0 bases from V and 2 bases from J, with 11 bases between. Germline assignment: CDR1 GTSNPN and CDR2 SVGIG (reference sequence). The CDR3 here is CAWSVRDSPYEQYF. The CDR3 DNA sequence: TGTGCCTGGAGTGTAAGGGACTCCCCCTACGAGCAGTACTTC.

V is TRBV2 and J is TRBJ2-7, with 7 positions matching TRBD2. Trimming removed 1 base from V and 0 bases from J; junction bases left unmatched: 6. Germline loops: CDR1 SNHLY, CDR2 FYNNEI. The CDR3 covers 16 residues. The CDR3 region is CASSEGLAVFSYEQYF. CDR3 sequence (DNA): TGTGCCAGCAGTGAAGGCCTAGCGGTCTTCTCCTACGAGCAGTACTTC.

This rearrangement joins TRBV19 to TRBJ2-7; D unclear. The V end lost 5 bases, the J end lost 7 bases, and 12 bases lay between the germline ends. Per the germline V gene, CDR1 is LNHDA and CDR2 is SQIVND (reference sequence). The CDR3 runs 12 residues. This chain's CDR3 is CASSPPLGEQYF. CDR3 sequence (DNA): TGTGCCAGTAGTCCTCCGCTCGGGGAGCAGTACTTC.

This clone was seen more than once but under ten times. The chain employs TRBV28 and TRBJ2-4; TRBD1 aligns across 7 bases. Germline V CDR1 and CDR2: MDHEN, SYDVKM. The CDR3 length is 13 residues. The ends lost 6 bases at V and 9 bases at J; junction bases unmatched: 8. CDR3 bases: TGTGCCAGCAGGGAAAACTACAGGGGCATTCAGTACTTC. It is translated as CASRENYRGIQYF.

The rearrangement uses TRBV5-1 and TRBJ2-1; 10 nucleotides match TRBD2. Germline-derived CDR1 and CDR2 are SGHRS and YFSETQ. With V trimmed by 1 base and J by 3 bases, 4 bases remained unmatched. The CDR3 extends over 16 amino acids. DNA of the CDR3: TGCGCCAGCAGCTTGCGGACTAGCGGAGGCTACAATGAGCAGTTCTTC. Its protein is CASSLRTSGGYNEQFF.

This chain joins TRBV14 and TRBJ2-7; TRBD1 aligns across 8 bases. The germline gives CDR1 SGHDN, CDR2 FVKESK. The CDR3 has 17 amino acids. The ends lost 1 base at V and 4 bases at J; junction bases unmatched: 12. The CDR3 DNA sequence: TGTGCCAGCAGCCAAGGGGGCACCACAGGGGGTCAGTACGAGCAGTACTTC. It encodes CASSQGGTTGGQYEQYF.

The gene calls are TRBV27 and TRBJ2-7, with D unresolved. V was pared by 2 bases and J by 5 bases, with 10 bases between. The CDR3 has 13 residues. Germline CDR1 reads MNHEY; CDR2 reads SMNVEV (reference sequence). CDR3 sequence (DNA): TGTGCCAGCAGTTTAACGTCAGGCCACGAGCAGTACTTC. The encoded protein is CASSLTSGHEQYF.

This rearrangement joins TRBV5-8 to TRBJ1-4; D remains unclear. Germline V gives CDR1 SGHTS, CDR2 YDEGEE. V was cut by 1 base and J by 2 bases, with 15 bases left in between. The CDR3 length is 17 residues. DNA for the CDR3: TGTGCCAGCAGCTTGCGGGTTCCAGAGGCGACTAATGAAAAACTGTTTTTT. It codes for CASSLRVPEATNEKLFF. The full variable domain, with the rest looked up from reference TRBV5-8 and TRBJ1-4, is EAGVTQSPTHLIKTRGQQATLRCSPISGHTSVYWYQQALGLGLQFLLWYDEGEERNRGNFPPRFSGRQFPNYSSELNVNALELEDSALYLCASSLRVPEATNEKLFFGSGTQLSVL.

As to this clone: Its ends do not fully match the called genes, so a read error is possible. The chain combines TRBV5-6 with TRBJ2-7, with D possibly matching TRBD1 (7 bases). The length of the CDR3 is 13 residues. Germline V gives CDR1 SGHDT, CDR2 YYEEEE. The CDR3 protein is CASSLVGGGFPSF. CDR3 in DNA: TGTGCCAGCAGCTTGGTTGGAGGGGGCTTTCCTAGCTTC.

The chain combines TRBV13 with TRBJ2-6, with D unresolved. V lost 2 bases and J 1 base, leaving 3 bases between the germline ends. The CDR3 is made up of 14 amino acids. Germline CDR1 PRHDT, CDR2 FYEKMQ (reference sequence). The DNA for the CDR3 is TGTGCCAGCAGCTTATATTCTGGGGCCAACGTCCTGACTTTC. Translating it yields CASSLYSGANVLTF.

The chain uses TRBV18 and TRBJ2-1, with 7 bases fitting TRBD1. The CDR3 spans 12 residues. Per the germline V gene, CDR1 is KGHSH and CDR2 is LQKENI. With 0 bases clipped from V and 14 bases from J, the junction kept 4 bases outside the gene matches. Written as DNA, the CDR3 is TGTGCCAGCTCACCACCGAGGGACAGAGAGTTCTTC. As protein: CASSPPRDREFF.

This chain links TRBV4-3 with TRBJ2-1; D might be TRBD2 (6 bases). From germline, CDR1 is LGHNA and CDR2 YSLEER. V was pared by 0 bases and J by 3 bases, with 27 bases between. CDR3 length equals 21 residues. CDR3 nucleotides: TGCGCCAGCAGCCAAGAACCCCCTGAACTAGCCCCGTTCGGGGGCTACAATGAGCAGTTCTTC. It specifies CASSQEPPELAPFGGYNEQFF.

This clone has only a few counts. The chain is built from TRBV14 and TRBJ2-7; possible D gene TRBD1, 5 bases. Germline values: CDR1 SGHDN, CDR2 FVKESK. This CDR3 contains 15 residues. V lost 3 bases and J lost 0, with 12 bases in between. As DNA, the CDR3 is TGTGCCAGCAGCCACCGGACAAACAGCTCCTACGAGCAGTACTTC. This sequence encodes CASSHRTNSSYEQYF.

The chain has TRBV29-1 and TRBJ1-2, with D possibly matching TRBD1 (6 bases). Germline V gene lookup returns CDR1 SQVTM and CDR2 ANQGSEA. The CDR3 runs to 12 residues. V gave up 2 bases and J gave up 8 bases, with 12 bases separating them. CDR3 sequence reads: CSVERQGTGYTF. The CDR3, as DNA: TGCAGCGTTGAACGGCAGGGGACGGGCTACACCTTC. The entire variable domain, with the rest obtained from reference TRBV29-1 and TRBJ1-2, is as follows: SAVISQKPSRDICQRGTSLTIQCQVDSQVTMMFWYRQQPGQSLTLIATANQGSEATYESGFVIDKFPISRPNLTFSTLTVSNMSPEDSSIYLCSVERQGTGYTFGSGTRLTVV.

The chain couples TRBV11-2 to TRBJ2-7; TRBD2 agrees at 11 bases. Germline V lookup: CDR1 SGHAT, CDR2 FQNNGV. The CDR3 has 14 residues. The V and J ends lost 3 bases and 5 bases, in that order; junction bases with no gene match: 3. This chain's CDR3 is CASSLGLAVNEQYF. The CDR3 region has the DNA TGTGCCAGCAGCTTGGGACTAGCGGTCAACGAGCAGTACTTC.

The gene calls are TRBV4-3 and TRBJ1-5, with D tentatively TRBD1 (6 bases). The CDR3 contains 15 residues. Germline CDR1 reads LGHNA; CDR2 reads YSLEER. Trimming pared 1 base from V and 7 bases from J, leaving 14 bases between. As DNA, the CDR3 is TGCGCCAGCAGCCAAGGTATCGTACAGGGCCAGCCCCAGCATTTT. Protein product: CASSQGIVQGQPQHF.

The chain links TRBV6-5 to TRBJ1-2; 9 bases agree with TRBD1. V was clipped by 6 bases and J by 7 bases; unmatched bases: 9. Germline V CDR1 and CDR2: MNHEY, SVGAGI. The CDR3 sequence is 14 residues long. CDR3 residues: CASSLLAQGAGYTF. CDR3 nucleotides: TGTGCCAGCAGCCTTCTTGCACAGGGGGCTGGCTACACCTTC.

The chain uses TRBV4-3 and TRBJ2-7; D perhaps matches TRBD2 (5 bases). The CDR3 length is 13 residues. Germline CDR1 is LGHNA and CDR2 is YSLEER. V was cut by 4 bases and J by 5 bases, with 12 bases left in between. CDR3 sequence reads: CASSPPGLDEQYF. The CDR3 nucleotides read TGCGCCAGCAGCCCGCCGGGGTTGGACGAGCAGTACTTC.

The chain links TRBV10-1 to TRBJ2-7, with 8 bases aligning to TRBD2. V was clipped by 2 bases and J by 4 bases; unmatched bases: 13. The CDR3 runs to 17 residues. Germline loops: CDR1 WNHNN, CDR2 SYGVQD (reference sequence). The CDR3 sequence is CASSESGSRPRGYEQYF. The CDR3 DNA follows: TGCGCCAGCAGTGAGAGCGGGAGTCGTCCCCGGGGGTACGAGCAGTACTTC.

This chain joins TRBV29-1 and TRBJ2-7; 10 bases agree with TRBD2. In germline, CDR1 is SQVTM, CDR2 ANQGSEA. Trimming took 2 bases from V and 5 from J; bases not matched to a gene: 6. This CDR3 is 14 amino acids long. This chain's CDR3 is CSVERLAGENEQYF. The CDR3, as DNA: TGCAGCGTTGAACGCCTAGCGGGAGAGAACGAGCAGTACTTC.

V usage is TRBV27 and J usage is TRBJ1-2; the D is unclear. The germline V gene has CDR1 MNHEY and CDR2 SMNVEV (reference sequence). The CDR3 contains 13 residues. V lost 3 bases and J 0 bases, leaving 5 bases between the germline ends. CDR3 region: CASSFGPNYGYTF. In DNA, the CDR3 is TGTGCCAGCAGTTTCGGTCCTAACTATGGCTACACCTTC.

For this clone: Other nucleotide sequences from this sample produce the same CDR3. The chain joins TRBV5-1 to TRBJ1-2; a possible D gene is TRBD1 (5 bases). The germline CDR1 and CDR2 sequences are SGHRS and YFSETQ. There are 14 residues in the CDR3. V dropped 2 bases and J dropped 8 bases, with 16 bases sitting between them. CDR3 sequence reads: CASSLGQGGSGYTF. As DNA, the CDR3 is TGCGCCAGCAGCTTAGGGCAGGGAGGGAGCGGCTACACCTTC. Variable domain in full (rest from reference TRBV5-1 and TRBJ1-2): KAGVTQTPRYLIKTRGQQVTLSCSPISGHRSVSWYQQTPGQGLQFLFEYFSETQRNKGNFPGRFSGRQFSNSRSEMNVSTLELGDSALYLCASSLGQGGSGYTFGSGTRLTVV.